This passage covers 21 T cell receptor beta chains from one sample sequenced in a study of long-term antiretroviral therapy in people with HIV. Runs used v3.0 of the immunoSEQ assay and were done at survey level. Sequencing used immunoSEQ multiplex PCR; TCRdb keeps in-frame clones, though not all of them. Of some 25,000 clones in the sample, 80% to 90% were seen once. Here the sequenced sample was unsorted PBMCs, taken 1.2 years after starting antiretroviral therapy. The receptors come from a man over 45 with HIV.

This clone appeared a single time. The chain links TRBV28 to TRBJ1-4, with 11 positions matching TRBD1. This CDR3 has 15 amino acids. V dropped 6 bases and J dropped 8; count of bases not matched to a gene: 8. Germline lookup yields CDR1 MDHEN and CDR2 SYDVKM. The CDR3 spells CASRVAGTGGEKLFF. The CDR3 bases are TGTGCCAGCAGGGTAGCCGGGACAGGGGGGGAAAAACTGTTTTTT.

This clone was counted only a few times. The chain carries TRBV27 and TRBJ1-2, with D maybe TRBD1 (5 bases). Germline V gives CDR1 MNHEY, CDR2 SMNVEV (reference sequence). The V gene lost 2 bases and the J gene lost 9 bases, with 10 bases spanning the gap. The CDR3 runs 12 residues. The DNA of the CDR3 is TGTGCCAGCAGTTTAGACGGGGGACGCTACACCTTC. This encodes CASSLDGGRYTF.

CDR3 loop: CASSPPTASEQYF. CDR3 DNA sequence: TGTGCCAGCTCACCGCCGACGGCGAGTGAGCAGTACTTC. This sequence joins TRBV18 and TRBJ2-7; no clear D. V lost 3 bases and J 7 bases, leaving 13 bases between the germline ends. This CDR3 comprises 13 residues. The germline V gene encodes CDR1 KGHSH and CDR2 LQKENI. Full variable domain (outside the CDR3, taken from reference TRBV18 and TRBJ2-7): NAGVMQNPRHLVRRRGQEARLRCSPMKGHSHVYWYRQLPEEGLKFMVYLQKENIIDESGMPKERFSAEFPKEGPSILRIQQVVRGDSAAYFCASSPPTASEQYFGPGTRLTVT.

The V gene is TRBV28, the J gene TRBJ2-7, with D unresolved. In germline, CDR1 is MDHEN, CDR2 SYDVKM. This CDR3 region has 12 residues. V shed 3 bases and J shed 3 bases, with 6 bases lying between them. This CDR3 is CASSFVGYEQYF. CDR3 nucleotide sequence: TGTGCCAGCAGTTTCGTGGGCTACGAGCAGTACTTC.

The J gene is TRBJ2-3, the V gene TRBV7-8; no firm D call. Germline V gene lookup returns CDR1 SGHVS and CDR2 FQNEAQ. The CDR3 consists of 16 residues. Trimming removed 3 bases from V and 0 bases from J, with 13 bases in between. This CDR3 reads CASSFWATLSTDTQYF. The CDR3 nucleotides are TGTGCCAGCAGCTTCTGGGCCACCCTAAGCACAGATACGCAGTATTTT.

The chain uses TRBV29-1 and TRBJ1-2; 7 bases match TRBD1. Germline CDR1 reads SQVTM; CDR2 reads ANQGSEA. V was pared by 4 bases and J by 2 bases, with 7 bases of the junction left unmatched. This CDR3 contains 14 residues. Here the CDR3 DNA reads TGCAGCGTTGCCGAAGGGACAGCAAACTATGGCTACACCTTC. This codes for CSVAEGTANYGYTF.

The V gene is TRBV18, the J gene TRBJ1-2; D unresolved. CDR3 length equals 12 residues. Between the trimmed V and J ends, which lost 2 bases and 6 bases, there was a span of 7 bases. Germline-derived CDR1 and CDR2 are KGHSH and LQKENI. CDR3 amino acids: CASSPVKHGYTF. CDR3 nucleotide sequence: TGTGCCAGCTCACCAGTTAAACATGGCTACACCTTC.

The gene calls are TRBV19 and TRBJ1-2, with D possibly being TRBD1 (6 bases). V was trimmed by 3 bases and J by 5 bases, leaving 16 bases between them. From germline, CDR1 is LNHDA and CDR2 SQIVND (reference sequence). This CDR3 has 15 residues. The CDR3 protein is CASSINRDTGYGYTF. For the CDR3, the DNA is TGTGCCAGTAGTATTAACCGGGACACCGGATATGGCTACACCTTC.

The V call is TRBV7-2, the J call TRBJ1-4; no reliable D call. The germline V and J ends were trimmed by 2 bases and 8 bases, with 12 bases remaining between them. CDR3 length equals 14 residues. Germline CDR1 and CDR2: SGHTA and FQGNSA. CDR3 nucleotides: TGTGCCAGCAGCTTAACCGGGTCTCGAGAAAAACTGTTTTTT. It codes for CASSLTGSREKLFF.

This sequence joins TRBV27 and TRBJ1-5; no firm D call. This CDR3 region has 12 residues. Germline V gene sequence: CDR1 MNHEY, CDR2 SMNVEV (reference sequence). Trimming took 5 bases from V and 6 from J, leaving 8 bases between them. CDR3 nucleotides: TGTGCCAGCAGTGCCATCGGTCAGCCCCAGCATTTT. Protein: CASSAIGQPQHF.

The rearrangement links TRBV9 to TRBJ2-3; D is perhaps TRBD1 (6 bases). Looked up from germline, CDR1 is SGDLS and CDR2 is YYNGEE. The germline V and J ends were trimmed by 0 bases and 6 bases, with 11 bases remaining between them. CDR3 length: 14 residues. CDR3 loop: CASSVEAGADTQYF. For the CDR3, the DNA is TGTGCCAGCAGCGTAGAGGCAGGGGCGGATACGCAGTATTTT.

This chain joins TRBV28 and TRBJ1-5; D uncertain. The length of the CDR3 is 14 residues. V was cut by 5 bases and J by 3 bases, with 11 bases left in between. Germline CDR1 reads MDHEN; CDR2 reads SYDVKM. The CDR3 DNA is TGTGCCAGCAGTGGCGCACAGTTCAATCAGCCCCAGCATTTT. It is translated as CASSGAQFNQPQHF.

V and J are TRBV5-6 and TRBJ1-2; 8 positions agree with TRBD1. Trimming took 4 bases from V and 2 from J; bases not matched to a gene: 10. CDR3 length: 16 residues. Germline V lookup: CDR1 SGHDT, CDR2 YYEEEE. In nucleotides, the CDR3 is TGTGCCAGCAGCGGAAGGACAGGGATCAGAAACTATGGCTACACCTTC. Residues: CASSGRTGIRNYGYTF.

The rearrangement links TRBV7-8 to TRBJ2-3; maybe TRBD2 (6 bases). Trimming shortened V by 5 bases and J by 5 bases, and 20 bases separated the two germline ends. There are 16 residues in the CDR3. CDR1 SGHVS and CDR2 FQNEAQ come from the germline V gene. In DNA form, the CDR3 reads TGTGCCAGCAGCCCGCCTGCGGCGGGGAAAAGAGATACGCAGTATTTT. This encodes CASSPPAAGKRDTQYF. The whole variable domain, remainder taken from reference TRBV7-8 and TRBJ2-3, is GAGVSQSPRYKVAKRGQDVALRCDPISGHVSLFWYQQALGQGPEFLTYFQNEAQLDKSGLPSDRFFAERPEGSVSTLKIQRTQQEDSAVYLCASSPPAAGKRDTQYFGPGTRLTVL.

CDR3 residues: CASSPEQTQGPHNQPQHF. In nucleotides, the CDR3 is TGCGCCAGCAGCCCCGAACAAACACAGGGACCTCACAATCAGCCCCAGCATTTT. This chain joins TRBV4-1 and TRBJ1-5; weak D call: TRBD1 (6 bases). Between the trimmed V and J ends, which lost 4 bases and 3 bases, there was a span of 22 bases. CDR1 and CDR2 (germline): MGHRA, YSYEKL. The CDR3 is 18 residues long.

V is TRBV28 and J is TRBJ2-7, with a weak D call TRBD2 (5 bases). Germline CDR1 and CDR2: MDHEN and SYDVKM. Trimming took off 1 base at V and 9 bases at J, with 13 bases between the two ends. The CDR3 totals 13 residues. This chain's CDR3 is CASSLSAERWQYF. The CDR3 nucleotides read TGTGCCAGCAGTTTATCAGCGGAAAGGTGGCAGTACTTC. Supplemented by reference TRBV28 and TRBJ2-7, the full variable domain reads DVKVTQSSRYLVKRTGEKVFLECVQDMDHENMFWYRQDPGLGLRLIYFSYDVKMKEKGDIPEGYSVSREKKERFSLILESASTNQTSMYLCASSLSAERWQYFGPGTRLTVT.

The rearrangement uses TRBV4-1 and TRBJ2-5; TRBD1 is a possible D gene (5 bases). The DNA matches TRBJ2-7 better at its end, which makes the J call doubtful. This CDR3 spans 15 amino acids. The germline V gene has CDR1 MGHRA and CDR2 YSYEKL. CDR3 amino acids: CASSQTTGFSYEQYF. The CDR3, as DNA: TGCGCCAGCAGCCAAACCACAGGCTTCTCCTACGAGCAGTACTTC.

J is TRBJ2-7 and V is TRBV21-1; TRBD1 is taken as the D call from the table, unchecked against the DNA. TRBV21-1 counts as a pseudogene. This CDR3 is built from 10 residues. CDR3 protein: CASSSQFQYF. Written as DNA, the CDR3 is TGTGCCAGCAGCTCACAGTTTCAGTACTTC.

Written as DNA, the CDR3 is TGTGCCAGCAGCTTGACAGGGGGCTTAAACAATGAGCAGTTCTTC. Protein: CASSLTGGLNNEQFF. The V call is TRBV7-2, the J call TRBJ2-1; 10 bases match TRBD1. CDR1 and CDR2 (germline): SGHTA, FQGNSA. The CDR3 spans 15 residues. V shed 3 bases and J 5 bases; nucleotides not matched to a gene: 4.

The V and J genes are TRBV6-6 and TRBJ2-1, with D unresolved. Trimming cost V 4 bases and J 7 bases, with 8 bases left between them. The CDR3 extends over 12 amino acids. Germline CDR1 MNHNY, CDR2 SVGAGI (reference sequence). CDR3 in amino acids: CASSLGYNEQFF. Written as DNA, the CDR3 is TGTGCCAGCAGTTTAGGGTATAATGAGCAGTTCTTC.

V usage is TRBV11-2 and J usage is TRBJ2-3; D possibly uses TRBD1 or TRBD2 (5 bases each). The CDR3 is 15 residues long. The V end lost 4 bases, the J end lost 0 bases, and 11 bases lay between the germline ends. Germline CDR1 reads SGHAT; CDR2 reads FQNNGV. The CDR3 protein is CASSWGRSSTDTQYF. The DNA of the CDR3 is TGTGCCAGCAGCTGGGGACGTTCTAGCACAGATACGCAGTATTTT.